This T cell receptor beta chain was identified in a study of T-cell reconstitution after alpha-beta-depleted transplantation in children. The CDR3 sequence is 15 residues long. Germline V gives CDR1 LNHNV, CDR2 YYDKDF (reference sequence). The V end was cut by 0 bases, the J end by 3 bases, with 12 bases between. Preparation of the TCRbeta library used unique molecular identifiers. TCRdb re-derived calls from the PCR reads in MiXCR, one entry per CDR3 protein. Here the sample spans around 250,000 distinct CDR3 sequences, over 20% being singletons. This clonotype appeared many times. The sample was PBMCs, taken before TCRalphabeta/CD19-depleted stem cell transplant. The source is a girl aged 2 to 10 with Fanconi anemia, due to receive a stem cell transplant. The rearrangement joins TRBV15 to TRBJ2-7, with D perhaps matching TRBD1 (5 bases). CDR3 amino acids: CATSREGLPYYEQYF. CDR3 bases: TGTGCCACCAGCAGAGAGGGGCTCCCATACTACGAGCAGTACTTC.